The 12 T cell receptor beta chains below were found in one sample sequenced in a study of T cell changes during pregnancy in multiple sclerosis. TCRdb's copy holds only in-frame clones and misses some; the assay was immunoSEQ multiplex PCR. This sample carries about 69,000 clones, over 75% of them seen once, and the ten largest clones take roughly 0.29%. The sample in question was CD4+ T cells from peripheral blood mononuclear cells, obtained in the third trimester of pregnancy. The receptors derive from a female donor in good health, enrolled as a control in a pregnancy study.

The V and J genes are TRBV19 and TRBJ2-5; no reliable D call. Trimming stripped 4 bases from V and 6 bases from J, with 15 bases between. The CDR3 is made up of 14 amino acids. Germline V lookup: CDR1 LNHDA, CDR2 SQIVND (reference sequence). The CDR3 DNA sequence: TGTGCCAGTAGTACCCCAGGTCAGGTGAAGACCCAGTACTTC. It yields the protein CASSTPGQVKTQYF. Complete variable domain (other parts from reference TRBV19 and TRBJ2-5): DGGITQSPKYLFRKEGQNVTLSCEQNLNHDAMYWYRQDPGQGLRLIYYSQIVNDFQKGDIAEGYSVSREKKESFPLTVTSAQKNPTAFYLCASSTPGQVKTQYFGPGTRLLVL.

This chain uses TRBV7-2 with TRBJ1-1; the match to TRBD1 covers 8 bases. J lost 3 bases, V lost 3 bases, and 6 bases had no gene match. The length of the CDR3 is 15 residues. Germline V CDR1 and CDR2: SGHTA, FQGNSA. For the CDR3, the DNA is TGTGCCAGCAGCTTCGCAGGGGGCGCGTACACTGAAGCTTTCTTT. This encodes CASSFAGGAYTEAFF.

This clone has a single count. The genes are TRBV11-3 and TRBJ2-3; 7 nucleotides match TRBD2. V dropped 2 bases and J dropped 0; count of bases not matched to a gene: 2. Per germline, CDR1 SGHNT and CDR2 YENEEA. The CDR3 length is 15 residues. The CDR3 DNA is TGTGCCAGCAGCTTATCTAGCGGAAGCACAGATACGCAGTATTTT. It is translated as CASSLSSGSTDTQYF.

The chain couples TRBV7-3 to TRBJ2-1, with TRBD2 as a possible D gene (6 bases). The germline V gene encodes CDR1 SGHTA and CDR2 FQGTGA. The CDR3 has 16 residues. V gave up 1 base and J gave up 4 bases, with 14 bases separating them. The CDR3 DNA reads as TGTGCCAGCAGCTTAAATGCTCCCGGGGGATACAATGAGCAGTTCTTC. Protein sequence: CASSLNAPGGYNEQFF.

The chain is built from TRBV2 and TRBJ1-5, with 7 bases that match TRBD1. The CDR3 sequence is 18 residues long. CDR1 and CDR2 (germline): SNHLY, FYNNEI. The V and J ends lost 7 bases and 0 bases, in that order; junction bases with no gene match: 15. This CDR3 is CASILDRAPLYSNQPQHF. The CDR3 DNA is TGTGCCAGCATTTTAGACAGGGCTCCCCTTTATAGCAATCAGCCCCAGCATTTT.

The chain uses TRBV19 and TRBJ1-2, with a weak D call TRBD1 (6 bases). Trimming removed 5 bases from V and 2 bases from J, with 18 bases in between. The CDR3 loop spans 16 amino acids. The germline CDR1 and CDR2 sequences are LNHDA and SQIVND (reference sequence). CDR3 sequence (DNA): TGTGCCAGTAGTTCATTACAGGGCCTGGGCAACTATGGCTACACCTTC. Translation: CASSSLQGLGNYGYTF.

This chain connects TRBV6-5 to TRBJ1-1, with 8 bases lining up with TRBD1. Germline V gene sequence: CDR1 MNHEY, CDR2 SVGAGI. The CDR3 is 15 amino acids. V gave up 5 bases and J gave up 4 bases; unmatched junction bases: 9. The CDR3 is CASSPTGEVGTEAFF. Here the CDR3 DNA reads TGTGCCAGCAGTCCGACAGGGGAGGTTGGCACTGAAGCTTTCTTT.

The genes are TRBV7-3 and TRBJ1-6; 9 nucleotides match TRBD1. This CDR3 spans 15 amino acids. The ends lost 5 bases at V and 10 bases at J; junction bases unmatched: 9. Germline V gene lookup returns CDR1 SGHTA and CDR2 FQGTGA. The CDR3 protein is CASSLSGTGSSPLHF. CDR3 nucleotide sequence: TGTGCCAGCAGCCTCTCGGGGACAGGGAGCTCACCCCTCCACTTT.

This clone was seen only once. The chain is built from TRBV5-5 and TRBJ1-1; D call uncertain. This CDR3 comprises 13 residues. Trimming took 4 bases from V and 1 from J, leaving 8 bases between them. Germline loops: CDR1 SGHKS, CDR2 YYEKEE (reference sequence). For the CDR3, the DNA is TGTGCCAGCAGCCCGGGGTGGAACACTGAAGCTTTCTTT. Residues: CASSPGWNTEAFF. The full variable domain, rest sourced from reference TRBV5-5 and TRBJ1-1, is DAGVTQSPTHLIKTRGQQVTLRCSPISGHKSVSWYQQVLGQGPQFIFQYYEKEERGRGNFPDRFSARQFPNYSSELNVNALLLGDSALYLCASSPGWNTEAFFGQGTRLTVV.

The sample holds one count of this clone. The chain employs TRBV19 and TRBJ1-5; D call uncertain. Trimming pared 4 bases from V and 3 bases from J, leaving 7 bases between. Germline V gene data show CDR1 as LNHDA and CDR2 as SQIVND (reference sequence). The CDR3 contains 13 residues. CDR3 DNA sequence: TGTGCCAGTAGTACTCAGGTCAATCAGCCCCAGCATTTT. Its protein is CASSTQVNQPQHF.

V gene TRBV5-4 combines with J gene TRBJ2-4; 16 bases are a match to TRBD2. The CDR3 is 17 residues long. Losses at the gene ends were 0 bases for V and 8 bases for J; bases not matched to a gene: 5. Per germline, CDR1 SGHNT and CDR2 YYREEE (reference sequence). The CDR3 DNA is TGTGCCAGCAGCTTGGAGGGGACTAGCGGGGGGGCGGACATTCAGTACTTC. Amino acids: CASSLEGTSGGADIQYF. Filled out from reference TRBV5-4 and TRBJ2-4, the complete variable domain reads ETGVTQSPTHLIKTRGQQVTLRCSSQSGHNTVSWYQQALGQGPQFIFQYYREEENGRGNFPPRFSGLQFPNYSSELNVNALELDDSALYLCASSLEGTSGGADIQYFGAGTRLSVL.

This clone is a singleton in its sample. The genes are TRBV6-5 and TRBJ2-3; 10 bases align to TRBD2. Unmatched junction bases numbered 8, after V lost 6 bases and J lost 5 bases. This CDR3 is 15 amino acids long. The germline gives CDR1 MNHEY, CDR2 SVGAGI. CDR3 region: CASSERGGAQDTQYF. The CDR3 DNA sequence: TGTGCCAGCAGCGAGCGGGGGGGGGCCCAAGATACGCAGTATTTT.